Reported below is one T cell receptor (beta chain). What it binds is unknown. This entry belongs to a study of neoadjuvant anti-PD-1 for oral cavity cancer. Points from the study as a whole: PBMC Gini-index clonality exceeded responders' in non-responders post-nivolumab.

Blood libraries mostly used around 0.45 ug genomic DNA, six replicates each. Profiling relied on immunoSEQ multiplex PCR, and the TCRdb table lists in-frame clones only, not all of them. Among about 42,000 clones, approximately 80% were seen once, and the ten largest hold around 4.4%. V was pared by 0 bases and J by 10 bases, with 13 bases between. The CDR3 has 13 amino acids. The germline CDR1 and CDR2 sequences are GTSNPN and SVGIG (reference sequence). Regarding time point: after neoadjuvant nivolumab, at surgical resection. This chain joins TRBV30 and TRBJ2-1; possible D gene TRBD2, 5 bases. Source: PBMCs, taken after nivolumab (anti-PD-1) treatment. This clonotype was sampled from a person aged 35-79 years with oral cavity squamous cell carcinoma. The CDR3 protein is CAWSVRRLAEQFF. In DNA, the CDR3 is TGTGCCTGGAGTGTACGGAGGTTAGCGGAGCAGTTCTTC.